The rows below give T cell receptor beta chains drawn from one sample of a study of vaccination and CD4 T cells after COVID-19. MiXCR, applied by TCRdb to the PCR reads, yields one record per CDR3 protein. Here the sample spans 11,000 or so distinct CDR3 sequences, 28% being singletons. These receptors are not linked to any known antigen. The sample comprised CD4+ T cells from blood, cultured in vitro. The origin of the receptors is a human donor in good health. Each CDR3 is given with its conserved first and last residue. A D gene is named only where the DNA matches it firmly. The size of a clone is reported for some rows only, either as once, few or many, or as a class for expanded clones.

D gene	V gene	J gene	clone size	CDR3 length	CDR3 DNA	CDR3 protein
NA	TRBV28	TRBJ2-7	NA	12	TGTGCCAGCAGTTTAGGCGGCTACGAGCAGTACTTC	CASSLGGYEQYF
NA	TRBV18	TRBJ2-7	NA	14	TGTGCCAGCTCACCAACACAGGGCGAGTACGAGCAGTACTTC	CASSPTQGEYEQYF
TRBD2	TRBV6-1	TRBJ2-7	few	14	TGTGCCAGCGGGTGGACTAGCGGTTTCTACGAGCAGTACTTC	CASGWTSGFYEQYF
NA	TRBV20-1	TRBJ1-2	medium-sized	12	TGCAGTGCCCTAAAGGGTATCTATGGCTACACCTTC	CSALKGIYGYTF
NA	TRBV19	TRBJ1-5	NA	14	TGTGCCAGCAGAAGACAGTATAGCAATCAGCCCCAGCATTTT	CASRRQYSNQPQHF
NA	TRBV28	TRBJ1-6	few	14	TGTGCCAGCAGTTTAATTCTCGGGGGTTCACCCCTCCACTTT	CASSLILGGSPLHF
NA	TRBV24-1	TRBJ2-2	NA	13	TGTGCCACCAGTGACTTAGTGCCCGGGGAGCTGTTTTTT	CATSDLVPGELFF
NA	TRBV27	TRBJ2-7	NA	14	TGTGCCAGCAGTTTGGGGCCCCGTCTGTTCGAGCAGTACTTC	CASSLGPRLFEQYF
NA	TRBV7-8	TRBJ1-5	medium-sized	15	TGTGCCAGCAGCCCGGCCGGGACACCTAATCAGCCCCAGCATTTT	CASSPAGTPNQPQHF
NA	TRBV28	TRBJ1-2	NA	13	TGTGCCAGCAGTTTTTTGACCTACTATGGCTACACCTTC	CASSFLTYYGYTF